This T cell receptor (beta chain) was recovered during a study of T cell responses to AZD1222 COVID-19 vaccine. General study results and limits: Vaccine-associated CD4 TCRs spanned spike, dominant at 160-218 and 743-854.

Notes on this clone: The antigen is unknown.

The assay was immunoSEQ multiplex PCR, and TCRdb's table has in-frame clones only and misses some. This sample has under 150,000 clones, with about 90% found just once. The CDR3 consists of 15 residues. V was clipped by 2 bases and J by 4 bases, with 14 bases between them. CDR1 MNHEY and CDR2 SVGAGI come from the germline V gene. This TCR derives from an adult in good health. The sequenced sample was peripheral blood, obtained on day 0 of AZD1222 vaccination. This chain links TRBV6-5 with TRBJ1-2, with D maybe TRBD1 (5 bases). CDR3 sequence (DNA): TGTGCCAGCAGTTACGGGGCAGGAAGAATCTATGGCTACACCTTC. Protein sequence: CASSYGAGRIYGYTF.